This record looks at one TCR beta chain sequence and its context. The antigen is not known. This specimen comes from a study of OX40 agonist ivuxolimab in advanced cancers. Blood got drawn at baseline, again on cycle 4 day 1, and then on cycle 7 day 1. V lost 4 bases to trimming and J lost 4 bases, with 11 bases between them. Germline-derived CDR1 and CDR2 are SEHNR and FQNEAQ (reference sequence). The CDR3 consists of 14 residues. Findings and caveats of the study: Among the lowest peripheral clonal expansion occurred in 0.1-3.0 mg/kg partial responders.

The method was immunoSEQ multiplex PCR; TCRdb's version includes in-frame clones alone and lacks a portion of them. The repertoire holds approximately 45,000 clones, approximately 90% seen once, with less than 60% in the top ten. The source is an adult with an advanced solid tumor such as melanoma, head and neck, liver or kidney cancer. The chain joins TRBV7-9 to TRBJ2-1; tentatively, D is TRBD2 (5 bases). Sequencing was performed on CD4+ or CD8+ T cells sorted from blood, taken in a trial of the OX40 agonist ivuxolimab. CDR3 sequence (DNA): TGTGCCAGCAGCTCTGCGGGCAGTTACAATGAGCAGTTCTTC. It encodes CASSSAGSYNEQFF.